The present TCR beta chain was sequenced within a study of OX40 agonist ivuxolimab in advanced cancers. Across the study: Patients received intravenous ivuxolimab every 2 weeks at 0.01 to 10 mg/kg.

Profiled with immunoSEQ multiplex PCR; TCRdb holds only in-frame clones, not every one. This sample has tens of thousands of clones, with about 90% found just once. CDR1 MNHNS and CDR2 SASEGT come from the germline V gene. With 4 bases removed from V and 2 bases from J, the gap between germline ends came to 11 bases. The CDR3 is made up of 14 amino acids. Sequencing was performed on CD4+ or CD8+ T cells sorted from blood, taken in a trial of the OX40 agonist ivuxolimab. V is TRBV6-1 and J is TRBJ2-5; D gene unclear. This TCR was sampled from an adult with an advanced solid tumor such as melanoma, head and neck, liver or kidney cancer. The CDR3 region is CASSGAVRQETQYF. The CDR3 DNA reads as TGTGCCAGCAGTGGGGCAGTCCGGCAAGAGACCCAGTACTTC.